This T cell receptor beta chain was identified in a study of CD4 T cells in relation to SARS-CoV-2 and coronaviruses. Study at large: PBMCs were cultured with antigen for roughly nine days before TCR beta sequencing. The negative reference was HIV-1 Nef peptide pool or peptide-free culture.

Profiling relied on immunoSEQ multiplex PCR, and the TCRdb table lists in-frame clones only, not all of them. The table shows just under 20,000 clones, with roughly 80% occurring only once. Before the COVID-19 pandemic, during about 2011-2019, CD4+ T cells were taken from unexposed donors. After less than 11 days of culture, CD4+ T cells were isolated. Cells permitting, SARS-CoV-2 S/N and four cold-coronavirus spikes were tested on unexposed-donor CD4+ T cells. Losses at the gene ends were 4 bases for V and 0 bases for J; bases not matched to a gene: 4. This CDR3 is built from 17 residues. Germline values: CDR1 SGDLS, CDR2 YYNGEE. Comment on this clone: The antigen remains undetermined.

The material sequenced was CD4+ T cells from PBMCs, cultured in vitro. This sequence originates from a human donor in good health. This chain links TRBV9 with TRBJ2-3, with 14 nucleotides matching TRBD2. The DNA of the CDR3 is TGTGCCAGCAGCCCTAGGACTAGCGGGAGGAGCACAGATACGCAGTATTTT. The encoded protein is CASSPRTSGRSTDTQYF.